Below are 32 T cell receptor beta chains sequenced from a single sample in a study of blood T cell repertoires in COVID-19. Sequenced by immunoSEQ multiplex PCR; TCRdb stores in-frame clones only, minus some. The table lists about 140,000 clones, around 87% of them singletons. Material: peripheral blood. The source is a woman aged 40 to 50 with acute or convalescent COVID-19.

The sample holds one count of this clone. This chain uses TRBV18 with TRBJ1-5; the D is unclear. CDR3 length: 14 residues. Trimming removed 4 bases at V and 0 bases at J, with 7 bases between. Germline CDR1 is KGHSH and CDR2 is LQKENI. CDR3 sequence: CASSRGNSNQPQHF. The CDR3 DNA reads as TGTGCCAGCTCACGAGGTAATAGCAATCAGCCCCAGCATTTT.

The chain carries TRBV7-9 and TRBJ1-4; a possible D gene is TRBD1 (5 bases). Germline lookup yields CDR1 SEHNR and CDR2 FQNEAQ (reference sequence). The CDR3 is made up of 15 amino acids. Trimming cost V 6 bases and J 5 bases, with 16 bases left between them. CDR3: CASSIQGNLNEKLFF. The CDR3 coding sequence is TGTGCCAGCAGTATCCAGGGCAATCTAAATGAAAAACTGTTTTTT.

CDR3 loop: CASSLTIPMNTEAFF. CDR3 nucleotide sequence: TGTGCCAGCAGCTTAACTATTCCCATGAACACTGAAGCTTTCTTT. The chain is built from TRBV7-8 and TRBJ1-1, with D uncertain. Germline loops: CDR1 SGHVS, CDR2 FQNEAQ. CDR3 length: 15 amino acids. The V gene lost 2 bases and the J gene lost 0 bases, with 10 bases spanning the gap. The full variable domain, with the rest looked up from reference TRBV7-8 and TRBJ1-1, is GAGVSQSPRYKVAKRGQDVALRCDPISGHVSLFWYQQALGQGPEFLTYFQNEAQLDKSGLPSDRFFAERPEGSVSTLKIQRTQQEDSAVYLCASSLTIPMNTEAFFGQGTRLTVV.

This sequence joins TRBV3-1 (or the pseudogene TRBV3-2) and TRBJ1-2; D is uncertain. The CDR3 sequence is 15 residues long. V was shortened by 3 bases and J by 7 bases, with 18 bases between the two germline ends. In germline, CDR1 is LGHDT, CDR2 YNNKEL (reference sequence). The CDR3 here is CASSQGTRAWGGYTF. The CDR3 coding sequence is TGTGCCAGCAGCCAGGGAACGAGGGCCTGGGGTGGCTACACCTTC.

The DNA for the CDR3 is TGTGCCAGCAGCTTAATGGCTGTCTATGGCTACACCTTC. It yields the protein CASSLMAVYGYTF. The genes are TRBV7-9 and TRBJ1-2, with no clear D. This CDR3 region has 13 residues. CDR1 and CDR2 (germline): SEHNR, FQNEAQ (reference sequence). V was shortened by 2 bases and J by 4 bases, with 8 bases between the two germline ends. The whole variable domain, remainder taken from reference TRBV7-9 and TRBJ1-2, is DTGVSQNPRHKITKRGQNVTFRCDPISEHNRLYWYRQTLGQGPEFLTYFQNEAQLEKSRLLSDRFSAERPKGSFSTLEIQRTEQGDSAMYLCASSLMAVYGYTFGSGTRLTVV.

V is TRBV15 and J is TRBJ2-1, with TRBD2 matching 13 bases. V shed 0 bases and J 8 bases; nucleotides not matched to a gene: 7. The CDR3 is 17 residues long. In germline, CDR1 is LNHNV, CDR2 YYDKDF (reference sequence). CDR3 in amino acids: CATSRDRELAGGDEQFF. The CDR3 coding sequence is TGTGCCACCAGCAGAGATCGTGAACTAGCGGGAGGGGATGAGCAGTTCTTC.

The chain recombines TRBV19 with TRBJ2-5, with TRBD2 matching 9 bases. There are 15 residues in the CDR3. Germline trimming cut 5 bases from V and 2 bases from J; bases unmatched to any gene: 6. CDR1 is LNHDA and CDR2 is SQIVND in the germline V gene (reference sequence). The CDR3 sequence: CASSALAGSQETQYF. As DNA, the CDR3 is TGTGCCAGTAGTGCTCTAGCGGGATCTCAAGAGACCCAGTACTTC.

The gene calls are TRBV29-1 and TRBJ1-1; TRBD1 matches at 7 bases. The CDR3 has 11 residues. CDR1 and CDR2 from the germline V gene are SQVTM and ANQGSEA. Germline trimming cut 7 bases from V and 10 bases from J; bases unmatched to any gene: 9. The CDR3 region has the DNA TGCAGCGCTGACAGGGCTAGTAGAGCTTTCTTT. Its protein product is CSADRASRAFF.

The chain combines TRBV4-3 with TRBJ1-5; unclear D gene. This CDR3 contains 13 residues. Trimming removed 1 base at V and 7 bases at J, with 8 bases between. In germline, CDR1 is LGHNA, CDR2 YSLEER. This chain's CDR3 is CASSQAVRQPQHF. The CDR3 DNA reads as TGCGCCAGCAGCCAAGCGGTTCGACAGCCCCAGCATTTT.

The J gene is TRBJ2-2, the V gene TRBV7-3, with 10 positions matching TRBD1. The CDR3 totals 16 residues. Trimming at V came to 5 bases and at J to 7 bases, leaving 10 bases not matched to a gene. The germline gives CDR1 SGHTA, CDR2 FQGTGA. The CDR3 sequence is CASSPPGQGTGGELFF. CDR3 DNA: TGTGCCAGCAGCCCTCCGGGACAGGGGACCGGCGGGGAGCTGTTTTTT.

V usage is TRBV11-2 and J usage is TRBJ2-6; the D is unclear. Germline V gene sequence: CDR1 SGHAT, CDR2 FQNNGV. CDR3 size: 14 residues. V lost 4 bases to trimming and J lost 0 bases, with 4 bases between them. The CDR3 DNA follows: TGTGCCAGCAGCTCTACCTCTGGGGCCAACGTCCTGACTTTC. Amino acid sequence: CASSSTSGANVLTF. Filled out from reference TRBV11-2 and TRBJ2-6, the complete variable domain reads EAGVAQSPRYKIIEKRQSVAFWCNPISGHATLYWYQQILGQGPKLLIQFQNNGVVDDSQLPKDRFSAERLKGVDSTLKIQPAKLEDSAVYLCASSSTSGANVLTFGAGSRLTVL.

The chain couples TRBV6-4 to TRBJ2-2; D is perhaps TRBD2 (5 bases). Germline V gene data show CDR1 as MRHNA and CDR2 as SNTAGT. The CDR3 is 14 residues long. Trimming pared 0 bases from V and 6 bases from J, leaving 8 bases between. This CDR3 reads CASSDSTSPGELFF. The CDR3, as DNA: TGTGCCAGCAGTGACTCAACTAGTCCCGGGGAGCTGTTTTTT.

This chain links TRBV7-2 with TRBJ2-7; D is possibly TRBD2 (6 bases). V dropped 4 bases and J dropped 3 bases, with 10 bases sitting between them. CDR3 length equals 13 residues. CDR1 SGHTA and CDR2 FQGNSA come from the germline V gene. CDR3 in DNA: TGTGCCAGCAGCTCCGGGACTCACTACGAGCAGTACTTC. Translation: CASSSGTHYEQYF.

The chain carries TRBV6-5 and TRBJ2-3; 8 positions agree with TRBD2. The J segment lost 1 base and the V segment lost 2 bases, leaving 2 bases of the junction unmatched. Looked up from germline, CDR1 is MNHEY and CDR2 is SVGAGI. The CDR3 is made up of 15 amino acids. CDR3 DNA: TGTGCCAGCAGTTACCTCGGGGGGGGCACAGATACGCAGTATTTT. It encodes CASSYLGGGTDTQYF.

V usage is TRBV20-1 and J usage is TRBJ1-2; tentatively, D is TRBD1 (5 bases). The CDR3 is 11 residues long. Trimming left V 6 bases short and J 4 bases short, with 9 bases between. Germline lookup yields CDR1 DFQATT and CDR2 SNEGSKA (reference sequence). Here the CDR3 reads CSALGLYGYTF. The DNA of the CDR3 is TGCAGTGCGCTGGGACTCTATGGCTACACCTTC.

This clone was seen only once. The rearrangement uses TRBV13 and TRBJ1-4; no definite D call. Germline values: CDR1 PRHDT, CDR2 FYEKMQ (reference sequence). The CDR3 is 14 residues long. The V end was cut by 5 bases, the J end by 2 bases, with 9 bases between. The CDR3 nucleotides are TGTGCCAGCAGCAGCGAGATGACTAATGAAAAACTGTTTTTT. Its translation is CASSSEMTNEKLFF.

Turning to this clone: The same CDR3 also results from other DNA sequences found in this sample. The V and J genes are TRBV5-1 and TRBJ2-1, with 12 bases matching TRBD2. J was trimmed by 4 bases and V by 4 bases; bases with no gene match: 12. This CDR3 has 18 residues. Germline-derived CDR1 and CDR2 are SGHRS and YFSETQ. This CDR3 is CASSPTGTSGSGYNEQFF. As DNA, the CDR3 is TGCGCCAGCAGCCCAACAGGGACTAGCGGGTCTGGGTACAATGAGCAGTTCTTC.

This chain uses TRBV4-2 with TRBJ2-2; a possible D gene is TRBD2 (6 bases). The CDR3 extends over 16 amino acids. Germline V lookup: CDR1 LGHNA, CDR2 YNFKEQ. Trimming pared 2 bases from V and 5 bases from J, leaving 15 bases between. CDR3: CASSQLERVGTGELFF. Here the CDR3 DNA reads TGTGCCAGCAGCCAACTGGAGCGGGTGGGGACCGGGGAGCTGTTTTTT.

The chain employs TRBV18 and TRBJ2-7; D possibly corresponds to TRBD1 (6 bases). The V end lost 3 bases, the J end lost 2 bases, and 14 bases lay between the germline ends. This CDR3 has 15 amino acids. The germline V gene encodes CDR1 KGHSH and CDR2 LQKENI. The CDR3 bases are TGTGCCAGCTCACCGTTACAGGGAGCCACCTACGAGCAGTACTTC. Translation gives CASSPLQGATYEQYF.

The chain combines TRBV18 with TRBJ1-1; 8 nucleotides align to TRBD1. There are 15 residues in the CDR3. Germline V gene sequence: CDR1 KGHSH, CDR2 LQKENI. V shed 2 bases, J shed 7 bases, and the junction held 9 bases outside the gene matches. CDR3 bases: TGTGCCAGCTCACCAGCAGGGGGCCTCTCCTTTGAAGCTTTCTTT. Residues: CASSPAGGLSFEAFF.

The rearrangement links TRBV3-1 (or the pseudogene TRBV3-2) to TRBJ2-1; TRBD1 is a possible D gene (5 bases). Trimming shortened V by 0 bases and J by 9 bases, and 12 bases separated the two germline ends. This CDR3 is built from 14 residues. Germline V gene lookup returns CDR1 LGHDT and CDR2 YNNKEL (reference sequence). The DNA for the CDR3 is TGTGCCAGCAGCCAAGAGTCCAGGGTGAGTGAGCAGTTCTTC. This translates into CASSQESRVSEQFF.

This clone was detected once. V usage is TRBV5-3 and J usage is TRBJ2-7; 8 positions agree with TRBD2. TRBV5-3 carries the ORF label, with uncertain function. The CDR3 runs 16 residues. V dropped 0 bases and J dropped 2; count of bases not matched to a gene: 7. The chain's CDR3 is CARSLGKREMAYEQYF. The CDR3 bases are TGTGCCAGAAGCTTGGGGAAGCGGGAGATGGCCTACGAGCAGTACTTC.

V usage is TRBV24-1 and J usage is TRBJ1-5, with D possibly matching TRBD1 (6 bases). The CDR3 extends over 13 amino acids. Trimming stripped 4 bases from V and 11 bases from J, with 14 bases between. The germline V gene encodes CDR1 KGHDR and CDR2 SFDVKD. The chain's CDR3 is CATSDLGGGTQHF. The CDR3 DNA is TGTGCCACCAGTGACCTAGGGGGGGGCACCCAGCATTTT.

This chain links TRBV5-1 with TRBJ1-2, with D possibly matching TRBD1 (6 bases). Trimming took 0 bases from V and 6 from J, leaving 12 bases between them. Germline loops: CDR1 SGHRS, CDR2 YFSETQ. CDR3 length: 14 residues. The CDR3 sequence is CASSLGGTSDGYTF. In nucleotides, the CDR3 is TGCGCCAGCAGCTTGGGAGGGACATCTGATGGCTACACCTTC.

The chain has TRBV24-1 and TRBJ2-1; 10 positions agree with TRBD2. The CDR3 has 17 residues. V trimming: 2 bases; J trimming: 4 bases; junction bases outside the gene matches: 7. Germline CDR1 KGHDR, CDR2 SFDVKD. The CDR3 is CATSDSSGRANYNEQFF. In nucleotides, the CDR3 is TGTGCCACCAGTGATTCGAGCGGGAGGGCCAATTACAATGAGCAGTTCTTC.

A note on this clone: The junction shows a germline mismatch at one end, possibly a read error. V and J are TRBV7-2 and TRBJ2-7, with 12 positions matching TRBD2. CDR3 length equals 15 residues. Looked up from germline, CDR1 is SGHTA and CDR2 is FQGNSA. The CDR3 nucleotides read TGTGCCAGCAGCCTAACCATATCGACTAGCGGGAGAGAAGAGTTC. It encodes CASSLTISTSGREEF.

The V call is TRBV5-1, the J call TRBJ1-1; TRBD1 matches at 7 bases. The CDR3 totals 15 residues. Germline assignment: CDR1 SGHRS and CDR2 YFSETQ. With V trimmed by 6 bases and J by 2 bases, 10 bases remained unmatched. The chain's CDR3 is CASTPGQRANTEAFF. The CDR3 bases are TGCGCCAGCACCCCGGGACAGAGGGCCAACACTGAAGCTTTCTTT.

The chain uses TRBV7-2 and TRBJ1-2; D gene uncertain. Germline CDR1 is SGHTA and CDR2 is FQGNSA. The V end was cut by 2 bases, the J end by 2 bases, with 12 bases between. This CDR3 is 15 amino acids long. The CDR3 region has the DNA TGTGCCAGCAGCTTAAATGCAGGATGGAACTATGGCTACACCTTC. Translating it yields CASSLNAGWNYGYTF. Using reference TRBV7-2 and TRBJ1-2 for the parts outside the CDR3, the full variable domain is GAGVSQSPSNKVTEKGKDVELRCDPISGHTALYWYRQSLGQGLEFLIYFQGNSAPDKSGLPSDRFSAERTGGSVSTLTIQRTQQEDSAVYLCASSLNAGWNYGYTFGSGTRLTVV.

The CDR3 here is CASSVGGSQGEQYF. The DNA of the CDR3 is TGTGCCAGCAGCGTAGGTGGGTCCCAGGGCGAGCAGTACTTC. The chain combines TRBV9 with TRBJ2-7; a possible D gene is TRBD1 (5 bases). The germline V gene has CDR1 SGDLS and CDR2 YYNGEE. V lost 0 bases to trimming and J lost 6 bases, with 13 bases between them. The CDR3 runs 14 residues.

The chain has TRBV27 and TRBJ2-1; 14 nucleotides align to TRBD2. V lost 5 bases and J lost 7; bases outside the gene matches: 10. Germline CDR1 is MNHEY and CDR2 is SMNVEV (reference sequence). The CDR3 extends over 17 amino acids. CDR3 residues: CASSPQGLAGVGNEQFF. The CDR3 nucleotides are TGTGCCAGCAGTCCCCAGGGACTAGCGGGAGTAGGAAATGAGCAGTTCTTC.

This sequence joins TRBV2 and TRBJ1-1; 8 bases line up with TRBD1. This CDR3 has 15 residues. After removal of 7 bases from V and 1 base from J, the junction contained 8 bases not matched to a gene. Germline V gene sequence: CDR1 SNHLY, CDR2 FYNNEI. Here the CDR3 reads CASTRTGGENTEAFF. In DNA, the CDR3 is TGTGCCAGCACCCGCACAGGGGGAGAGAACACTGAAGCTTTCTTT.

V is TRBV29-1 and J is TRBJ2-3; 10 bases are a match to TRBD2. Germline CDR1 reads SQVTM; CDR2 reads ANQGSEA. With 7 bases clipped from V and 3 bases from J, the junction kept 7 bases outside the gene matches. This CDR3 is 14 amino acids long. In nucleotides, the CDR3 is TGCAGCGGAAACCCGGGACTAGCGACAGATACGCAGTATTTT. Translation: CSGNPGLATDTQYF.